These 14 T cell receptor beta chains came from one sample sequenced in a study of OX40 agonist ivuxolimab in advanced cancers. Sequencing was performed with immunoSEQ multiplex PCR; in TCRdb, only in-frame clones are kept and a portion is missing. The sample carries about 20,000 clones, approximately 80% recorded once. The specimen comprised CD4+ or CD8+ T cells sorted from blood, sampled in a trial of the OX40 agonist ivuxolimab. The receptors originated from an adult with an advanced solid tumor such as melanoma, head and neck, liver or kidney cancer.

This clone occurred once. Other DNA sequences from this sample encode an identical CDR3 as well. The gene calls are TRBV4-3 and TRBJ1-5; TRBD1 might be the D (6 bases). Trimming pared 4 bases from V and 3 bases from J, leaving 10 bases between. Germline V gene data show CDR1 as LGHNA and CDR2 as YSLEER. The CDR3 sequence is 14 residues long. The CDR3: CASSLTGSNQPQHF. In DNA form, the CDR3 reads TGCGCCAGCAGCCTAACAGGGTCCAATCAGCCCCAGCATTTT.

Only one count was recorded for this clone. The chain joins TRBV19 to TRBJ1-1; D is undetermined. The V gene lost 5 bases and the J gene lost 11 bases, with 9 bases spanning the gap. The CDR3 loop spans 10 amino acids. Germline CDR1 LNHDA, CDR2 SQIVND (reference sequence). CDR3 residues: CASSSFRAFF. The CDR3 coding sequence is TGTGCCAGTAGTTCGTTTCGGGCTTTCTTT.

The V gene is TRBV7-9, the J gene TRBJ2-3; a weak D match, TRBD2 (6 bases). Trimming cost V 3 bases and J 2 bases, with 15 bases left between them. Germline CDR1 SEHNR, CDR2 FQNEAQ (reference sequence). The CDR3 is made up of 16 amino acids. The CDR3: CASSLLGGLLTDTQYF. The DNA for the CDR3 is TGTGCCAGCAGCTTGCTGGGGGGATTACTCACAGATACGCAGTATTTT.

This clone was seen just once. The chain recombines TRBV6-6 with TRBJ1-2; TRBD1 aligns across 7 bases. The CDR3 is made up of 15 amino acids. J gave up 8 bases and V 7 bases, and 16 bases lay outside the gene matches. Germline-derived CDR1 and CDR2 are MNHNY and SVGAGI (reference sequence). CDR3 amino acids: CASTPGTVLIGGYTF. The CDR3 bases are TGTGCCAGCACCCCGGGGACAGTCCTAATTGGGGGCTACACCTTC.

The chain combines TRBV23-1 with TRBJ2-7, with 7 bases aligning to TRBD1. TRBV23-1 is placed among ORFs of uncertain function. The CDR3 covers 15 residues. V lost 4 bases and J lost 5; bases outside the gene matches: 11. CDR3 sequence (DNA): TGCGCCAGCAGTCCCCCCGACAGGGTGGGCCACGAGCAGTACTTC. Its translation is CASSPPDRVGHEQYF.

The chain has TRBV11-2 and TRBJ2-3, with a tentative D call TRBD2 (7 bases). Germline loops: CDR1 SGHAT, CDR2 FQNNGV. CDR3 length: 15 amino acids. The V and J ends lost 3 bases and 4 bases respectively, with 14 bases between them. This CDR3 reads CASSLVGGGADTQYF. As DNA, the CDR3 is TGTGCCAGCAGCTTGGTCGGCGGGGGCGCAGATACGCAGTATTTT.

V gene TRBV29-1 combines with J gene TRBJ2-7, with 10 bases matching TRBD1. CDR3 size: 13 residues. The V gene's germline CDR1 is SQVTM and CDR2 ANQGSEA. Germline trimming cut 7 bases from V and 4 bases from J; bases unmatched to any gene: 7. The CDR3 nucleotides read TGCAGCGCCGGACAGGGGGAGCGGTACGAGCAGTACTTC. It translates to CSAGQGERYEQYF.

The J gene is TRBJ1-1, the V gene TRBV4-2, with TRBD1 matching over 8 bases. After removal of 1 base from V and 2 bases from J, the junction contained 6 bases not matched to a gene. There are 16 residues in the CDR3. CDR1 and CDR2 from the germline V gene are LGHNA and YNFKEQ. The CDR3 DNA sequence: TGTGCCAGCAGCCAAGCGGACAGGGATTTAAACACTGAAGCTTTCTTT. Amino acid sequence: CASSQADRDLNTEAFF.

About this clone itself: This sample includes further DNA sequences coding for the same CDR3. The CDR3 region has the DNA TGCGCCAGCAGCCAAGATCAGGGATCAAATGAAAAACTGTTTTTT. It yields the protein CASSQDQGSNEKLFF. The V gene is TRBV4-3, the J gene TRBJ1-4, with D perhaps matching TRBD1 (5 bases). This CDR3 contains 15 residues. CDR1 is LGHNA and CDR2 is YSLEER in the germline V gene. Trimming cost V 0 bases and J 5 bases, with 10 bases left between them.

DNA of the CDR3: TGTGCCAGTAGTATGGGCGGTTACAATGAGCAGTTCTTC. Protein sequence: CASSMGGYNEQFF. The rearrangement joins TRBV19 to TRBJ2-1; no firm D call. The V and J ends lost 3 bases and 4 bases respectively, with 7 bases between them. CDR1 LNHDA and CDR2 SQIVND come from the germline V gene (reference sequence). This CDR3 is built from 13 residues.

The chain has TRBV7-9 and TRBJ1-1, with D possibly being TRBD1 (5 bases). The ends were cut back, 5 bases at V and 6 bases at J, with 10 bases in the middle. This CDR3 is built from 12 residues. Germline CDR1 is SEHNR and CDR2 is FQNEAQ (reference sequence). The CDR3 nucleotides are TGTGCCAGCAGCCATACAGGAGCTGAAGCTTTCTTT. Residues: CASSHTGAEAFF.

CDR3 nucleotides: TGTGCCAGCAGCTCGGACACCAACACCGGGGAGCTGTTTTTT. It encodes CASSSDTNTGELFF. The J gene is TRBJ2-2, the V gene TRBV5-5; weak D call: TRBD1 (5 bases). Germline values: CDR1 SGHKS, CDR2 YYEKEE (reference sequence). The ends were cut back, 3 bases at V and 2 bases at J, with 8 bases in the middle. This CDR3 has 14 amino acids.

This clone was recorded once. The V call is TRBV9, the J call TRBJ2-2; the match to TRBD2 covers 7 bases. The junction had 6 bases not matched to a gene; V was cut back by 4 bases and J by 0 bases. The germline V gene encodes CDR1 SGDLS and CDR2 YYNGEE. The CDR3 length is 16 residues. This CDR3 is CASSSREGPNTGELFF. DNA of the CDR3: TGTGCCAGCAGCTCGAGGGAGGGACCGAACACCGGGGAGCTGTTTTTT.

The genes are TRBV29-1 and TRBJ1-2; a possible D gene is TRBD1 (6 bases). V lost 4 bases and J 4 bases, leaving 13 bases between the germline ends. Per the germline V gene, CDR1 is SQVTM and CDR2 is ANQGSEA. CDR3 length: 13 amino acids. The CDR3 DNA reads as TGCAGCGTTGGAGTCAGGGGTAGCTATGGCTACACCTTC. Translation: CSVGVRGSYGYTF.